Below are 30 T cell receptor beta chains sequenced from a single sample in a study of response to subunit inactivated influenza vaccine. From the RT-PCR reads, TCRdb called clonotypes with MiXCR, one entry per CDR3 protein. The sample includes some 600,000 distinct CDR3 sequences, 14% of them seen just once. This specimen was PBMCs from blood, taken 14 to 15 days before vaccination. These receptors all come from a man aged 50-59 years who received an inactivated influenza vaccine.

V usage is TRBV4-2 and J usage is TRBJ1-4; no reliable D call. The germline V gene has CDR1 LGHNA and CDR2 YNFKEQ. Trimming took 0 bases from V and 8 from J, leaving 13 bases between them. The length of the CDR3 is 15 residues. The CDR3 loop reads CASSQDVGRREKLFF. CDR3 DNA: TGTGCCAGCAGCCAAGATGTGGGGAGGAGAGAAAAACTGTTTTTT.

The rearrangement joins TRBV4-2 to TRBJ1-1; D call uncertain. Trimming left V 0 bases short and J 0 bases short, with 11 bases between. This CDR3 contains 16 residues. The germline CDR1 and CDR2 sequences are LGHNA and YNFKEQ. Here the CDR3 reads CASSQDGRPMNTEAFF. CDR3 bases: TGTGCCAGCAGCCAAGATGGCAGGCCGATGAACACTGAAGCTTTCTTT.

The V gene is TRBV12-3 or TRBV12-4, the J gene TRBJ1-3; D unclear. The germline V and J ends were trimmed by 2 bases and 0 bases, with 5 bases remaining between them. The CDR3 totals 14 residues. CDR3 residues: CASSLRHSGNTIYF. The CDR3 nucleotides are TGTGCCAGCAGTTTAAGGCACTCTGGAAACACCATATATTTT.

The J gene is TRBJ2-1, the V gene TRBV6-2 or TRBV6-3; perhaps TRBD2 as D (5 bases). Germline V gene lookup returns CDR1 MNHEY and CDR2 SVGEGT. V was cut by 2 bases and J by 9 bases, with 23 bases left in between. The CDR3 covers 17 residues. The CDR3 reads CASSYGLRGRGFAEQFF. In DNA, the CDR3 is TGTGCCAGCAGTTACGGGTTACGAGGGAGAGGGTTCGCTGAGCAGTTCTTC.

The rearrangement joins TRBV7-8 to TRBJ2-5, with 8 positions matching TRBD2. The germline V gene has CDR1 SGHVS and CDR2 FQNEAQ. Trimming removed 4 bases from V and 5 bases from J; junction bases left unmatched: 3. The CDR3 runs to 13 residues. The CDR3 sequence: CASSSRLAETQYF. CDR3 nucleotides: TGTGCCAGCAGCTCCAGACTAGCGGAGACCCAGTACTTC.

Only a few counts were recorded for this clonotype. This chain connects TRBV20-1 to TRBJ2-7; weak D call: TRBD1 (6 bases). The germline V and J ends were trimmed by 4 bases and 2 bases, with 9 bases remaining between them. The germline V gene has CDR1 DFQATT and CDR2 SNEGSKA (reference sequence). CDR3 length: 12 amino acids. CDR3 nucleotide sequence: TGCAGTGCTACTGGACAGCCCTACGAGCAGTACTTC. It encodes CSATGQPYEQYF.

CDR3 sequence reads: CASSPSPDRGNQPQHF. CDR3 nucleotides: TGTGCCAGCAGCCCATCCCCGGACAGGGGGAATCAGCCCCAGCATTTT. This sequence joins TRBV4-2 and TRBJ1-5, with 10 bases that match TRBD1. V dropped 4 bases and J dropped 4; count of bases not matched to a gene: 7. This CDR3 has 16 amino acids. The germline V gene encodes CDR1 LGHNA and CDR2 YNFKEQ.

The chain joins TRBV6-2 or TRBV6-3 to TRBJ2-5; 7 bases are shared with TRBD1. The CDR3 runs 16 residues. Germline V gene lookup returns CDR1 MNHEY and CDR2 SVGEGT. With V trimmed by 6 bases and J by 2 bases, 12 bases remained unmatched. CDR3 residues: CASRTTRGGQQETQYF. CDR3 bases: TGTGCCAGCAGAACAACCCGAGGGGGCCAACAAGAGACCCAGTACTTC.

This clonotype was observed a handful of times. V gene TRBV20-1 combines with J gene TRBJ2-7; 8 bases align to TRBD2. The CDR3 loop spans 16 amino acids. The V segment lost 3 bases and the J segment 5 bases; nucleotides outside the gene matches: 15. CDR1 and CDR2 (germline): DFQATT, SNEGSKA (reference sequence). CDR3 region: CSAREDGRGAVHEQYF. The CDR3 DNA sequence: TGCAGTGCTAGGGAAGATGGGCGGGGGGCCGTCCACGAGCAGTACTTC.

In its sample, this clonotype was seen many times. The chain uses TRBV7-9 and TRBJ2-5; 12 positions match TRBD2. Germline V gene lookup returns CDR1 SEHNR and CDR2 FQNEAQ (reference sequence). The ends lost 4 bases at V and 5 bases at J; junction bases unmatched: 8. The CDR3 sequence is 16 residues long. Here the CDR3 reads CASSSSSGRAWETQYF. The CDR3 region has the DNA TGTGCCAGCAGCTCCTCTAGCGGGAGGGCCTGGGAGACCCAGTACTTC.

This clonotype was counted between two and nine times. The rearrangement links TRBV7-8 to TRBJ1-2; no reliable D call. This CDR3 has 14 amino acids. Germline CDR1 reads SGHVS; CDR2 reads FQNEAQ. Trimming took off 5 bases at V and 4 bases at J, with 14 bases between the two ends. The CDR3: CASSPGPAGYGYTF. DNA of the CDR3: TGTGCCAGCAGCCCCGGGCCTGCGGGCTATGGCTACACCTTC.

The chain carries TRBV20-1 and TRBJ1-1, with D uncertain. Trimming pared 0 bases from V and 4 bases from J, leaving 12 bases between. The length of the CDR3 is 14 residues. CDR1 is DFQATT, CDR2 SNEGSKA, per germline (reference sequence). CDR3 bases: TGCAGTGCTAGAGATATAGTATCTGGCACTGAAGCTTTCTTT. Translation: CSARDIVSGTEAFF.

DNA for the CDR3: TGTGCCAGCAGCGCAGGGACAGCTGAAGAGACCCAGTACTTC. Translating it yields CASSAGTAEETQYF. The rearrangement joins TRBV9 to TRBJ2-5, with 7 bases matching TRBD1. V lost 3 bases to trimming and J lost 3 bases; unmatched junction nucleotides: 5. Germline CDR1 and CDR2: SGDLS and YYNGEE. This CDR3 spans 14 amino acids.

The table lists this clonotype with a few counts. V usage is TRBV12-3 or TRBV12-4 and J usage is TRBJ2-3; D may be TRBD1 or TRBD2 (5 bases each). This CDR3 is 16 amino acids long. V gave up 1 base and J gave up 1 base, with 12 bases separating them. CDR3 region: CASSLGRGPRTDTQYF. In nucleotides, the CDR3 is TGTGCCAGCAGTTTAGGCCGGGGCCCCCGCACAGATACGCAGTATTTT.

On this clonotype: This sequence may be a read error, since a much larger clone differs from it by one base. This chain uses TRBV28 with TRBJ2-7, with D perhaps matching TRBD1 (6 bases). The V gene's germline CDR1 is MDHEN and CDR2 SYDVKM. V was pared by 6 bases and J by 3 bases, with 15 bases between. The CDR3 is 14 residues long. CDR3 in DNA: TGTGCCAGCAGGTTGGTGGGGGCGAGCTACGAGCAGTACTTC. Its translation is CASRLVGASYEQYF. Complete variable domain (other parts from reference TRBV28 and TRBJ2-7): DVKVTQSSRYLVKRTGEKVFLECVQDMDHENMFWYRQDPGLGLRLIYFSYDVKMKEKGDIPEGYSVSREKKERFSLILESASTNQTSMYLCASRLVGASYEQYFGPGTRLTVT.

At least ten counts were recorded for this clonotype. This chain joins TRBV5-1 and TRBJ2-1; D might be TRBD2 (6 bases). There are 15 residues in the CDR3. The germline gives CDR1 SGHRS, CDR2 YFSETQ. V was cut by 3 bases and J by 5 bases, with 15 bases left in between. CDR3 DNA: TGCGCCAGCAGCTGGGGAGCGGGCAAGAACAATGAGCAGTTCTTC. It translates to CASSWGAGKNNEQFF. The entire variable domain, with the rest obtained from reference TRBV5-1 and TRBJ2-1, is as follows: KAGVTQTPRYLIKTRGQQVTLSCSPISGHRSVSWYQQTPGQGLQFLFEYFSETQRNKGNFPGRFSGRQFSNSRSEMNVSTLELGDSALYLCASSWGAGKNNEQFFGPGTRLTVL.

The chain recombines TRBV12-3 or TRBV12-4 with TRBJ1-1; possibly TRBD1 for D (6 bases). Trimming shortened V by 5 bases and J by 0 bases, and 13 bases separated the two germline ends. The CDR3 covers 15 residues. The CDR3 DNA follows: TGTGCCAGCAGTCCCCCGGGACACCTGAACACTGAAGCTTTCTTT. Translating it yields CASSPPGHLNTEAFF.

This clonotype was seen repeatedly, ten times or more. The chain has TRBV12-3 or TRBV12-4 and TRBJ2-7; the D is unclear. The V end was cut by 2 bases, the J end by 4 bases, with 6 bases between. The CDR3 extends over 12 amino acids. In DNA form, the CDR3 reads TGTGCCAGCAGTTTAAGTTTGTACGAGCAGTACTTC. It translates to CASSLSLYEQYF.

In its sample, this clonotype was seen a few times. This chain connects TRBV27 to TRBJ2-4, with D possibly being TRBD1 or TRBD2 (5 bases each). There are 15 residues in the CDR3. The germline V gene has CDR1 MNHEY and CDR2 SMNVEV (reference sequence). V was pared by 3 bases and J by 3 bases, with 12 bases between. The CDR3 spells CASSFSRGGKNIQYF. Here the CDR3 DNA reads TGTGCCAGCAGTTTCTCGAGGGGCGGCAAAAACATTCAGTACTTC.

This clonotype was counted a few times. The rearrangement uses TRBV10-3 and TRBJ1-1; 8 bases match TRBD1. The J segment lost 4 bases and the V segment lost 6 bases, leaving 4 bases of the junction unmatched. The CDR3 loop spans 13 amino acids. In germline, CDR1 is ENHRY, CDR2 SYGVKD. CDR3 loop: CAIRGQDGTEAFF. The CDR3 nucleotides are TGTGCCATCAGGGGACAGGATGGCACTGAAGCTTTCTTT.

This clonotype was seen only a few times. CDR3 bases: TGTGCCAGCAGTTCTGGGGGACTAGCGGGGCCCTGGGGGGATACGCAGTATTTT. Its protein is CASSSGGLAGPWGDTQYF. The chain links TRBV12-3 or TRBV12-4 to TRBJ2-3, with 13 nucleotides matching TRBD2. The CDR3 runs 18 residues. The V and J ends lost 4 bases and 6 bases, in that order; junction bases with no gene match: 13.

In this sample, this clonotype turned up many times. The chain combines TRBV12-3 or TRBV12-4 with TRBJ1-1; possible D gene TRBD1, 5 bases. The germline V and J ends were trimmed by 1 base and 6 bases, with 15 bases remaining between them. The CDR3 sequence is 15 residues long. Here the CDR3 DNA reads TGTGCCAGCAGTTTAGATCCCCGACAAGGGGCTGAAGCTTTCTTT. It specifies CASSLDPRQGAEAFF.

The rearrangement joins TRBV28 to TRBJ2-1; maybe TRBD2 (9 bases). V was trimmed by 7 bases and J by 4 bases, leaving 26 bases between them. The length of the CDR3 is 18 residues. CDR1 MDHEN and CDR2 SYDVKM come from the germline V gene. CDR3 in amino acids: CASNDRGLLLAGYNEQFF. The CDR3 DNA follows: TGTGCCAGCAACGACAGGGGTCTTTTACTAGCGGGTTACAATGAGCAGTTCTTC.

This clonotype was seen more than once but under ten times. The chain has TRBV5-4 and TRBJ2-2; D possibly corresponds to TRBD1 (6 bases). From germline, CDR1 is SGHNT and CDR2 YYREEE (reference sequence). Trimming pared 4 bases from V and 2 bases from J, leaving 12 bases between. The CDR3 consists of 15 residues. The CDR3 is CASSPTGYNTGELFF. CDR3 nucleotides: TGTGCCAGCAGCCCGACAGGATATAACACCGGGGAGCTGTTTTTT.

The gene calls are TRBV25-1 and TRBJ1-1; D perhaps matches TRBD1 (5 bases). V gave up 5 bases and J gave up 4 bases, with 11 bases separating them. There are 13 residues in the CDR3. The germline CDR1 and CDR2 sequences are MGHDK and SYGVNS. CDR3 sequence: CASSRGDRTEAFF. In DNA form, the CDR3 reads TGTGCCAGCAGTCGAGGGGATCGCACTGAAGCTTTCTTT.

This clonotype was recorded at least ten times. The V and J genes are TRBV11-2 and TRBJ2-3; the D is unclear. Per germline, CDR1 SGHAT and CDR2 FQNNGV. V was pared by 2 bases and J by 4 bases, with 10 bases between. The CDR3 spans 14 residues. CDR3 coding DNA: TGTGCCAGCAGCTTACTCGGCTTTGCAGATACGCAGTATTTT. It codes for CASSLLGFADTQYF.

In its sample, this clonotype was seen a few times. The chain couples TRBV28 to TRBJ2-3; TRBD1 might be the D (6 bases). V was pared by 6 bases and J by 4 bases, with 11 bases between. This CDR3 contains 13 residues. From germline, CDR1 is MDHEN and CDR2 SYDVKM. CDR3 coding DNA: TGTGCCAGCAGGGTAGGGGGTGCAGATACGCAGTATTTT. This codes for CASRVGGADTQYF. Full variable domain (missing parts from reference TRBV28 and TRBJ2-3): DVKVTQSSRYLVKRTGEKVFLECVQDMDHENMFWYRQDPGLGLRLIYFSYDVKMKEKGDIPEGYSVSREKKERFSLILESASTNQTSMYLCASRVGGADTQYFGPGTRLTVL.

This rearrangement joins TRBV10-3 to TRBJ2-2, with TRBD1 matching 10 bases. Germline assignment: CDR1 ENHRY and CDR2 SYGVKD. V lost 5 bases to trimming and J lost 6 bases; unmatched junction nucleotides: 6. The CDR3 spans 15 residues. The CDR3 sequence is CAISPGQGVSGELFF. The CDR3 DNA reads TGTGCCATCAGTCCTGGACAGGGGGTGTCCGGGGAGCTGTTTTTT.

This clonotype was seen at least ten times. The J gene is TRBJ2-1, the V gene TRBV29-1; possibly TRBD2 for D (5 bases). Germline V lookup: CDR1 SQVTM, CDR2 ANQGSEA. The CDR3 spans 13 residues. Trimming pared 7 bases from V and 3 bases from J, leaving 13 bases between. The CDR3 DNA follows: TGCAGCGGGACTCCACAATTCTACAATGAGCAGTTCTTC. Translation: CSGTPQFYNEQFF.

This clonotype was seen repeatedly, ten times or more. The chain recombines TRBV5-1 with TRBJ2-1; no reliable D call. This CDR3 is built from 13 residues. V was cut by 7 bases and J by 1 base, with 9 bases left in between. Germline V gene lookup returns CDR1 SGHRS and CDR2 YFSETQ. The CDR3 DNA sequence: TGCGCCAGCTCGACGAAGTCCTACAATGAGCAGTTCTTC. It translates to CASSTKSYNEQFF.